Described below is a single TCR beta chain sequence and its context. The antigen it recognizes is unknown. This sample was included in a study of cytomegalovirus exposure and HLA in healthy donors listed by TCRdb under 2017. Looking at the study overall: An earlier analysis of some 500 of the donors reported about 250 Gb of sequence data and 117 million unique TCR beta sequences from some 180 million T cells. Among 398 genotyped donors of the cohort, an average of approximately 230,000 unique TCR beta nucleotide sequences were sequenced per donor, approximately 20% of them non-productive. To decide whether each TCR beta V gene segment behaved as functional or pseudogenic, an earlier analysis of some 540 of the donors relied on high-throughput TCR beta sequencing. Genome-wide SNP genotypes for about 60% of the roughly 670 donors were used in a later genetic analysis, which treated that subset as a discovery cohort. In a later analysis, previously published TCR beta repertoires from several hundred donors were re-analyzed and high-resolution HLA genotyping was added so that TCR occurrence patterns could be studied. To predict cytomegalovirus infection status, the study brought together high-throughput TCR immunosequencing, statistical association of individual TCRs with disease status, and machine learning. Roughly five DR-DQ haplotypes were handled as single units for association and clustering because linkage in the cohort was strong. Alongside the repertoire data, information on donor age, sex, ethnicity and CMV serostatus was compiled. The study used immunosequencing to profile the T cell repertoires of approximately 650 subjects and linked those repertoires to cytomegalovirus serostatus. The later analysis used no new phenotypic data to find candidate immune exposures, relying instead on TCR beta sequences and their occurrence across donors. Of the approximately 370 genotyped donors, over 80% were placed in the genetic ancestry cluster associated with self-reported Caucasian donors. The number of donors typed differed by locus, with 629-630 for A, B, C, DRB1 and DQB1, 522 for DQA1, nearly 610 for DPA1, and under 490 for DPB1. Every discovery cohort repertoire had been produced on one sequencing platform. HLA typing included class I and class II loci at four-digit resolution. Roughly 310 gigabases of sequencing data and approximately 93 million unique TCR sequences were included in an early release covering around 650 HLA-typed donors. Besides the first cohort of roughly 700 subjects, a separate validation cohort made up of roughly 130 different subjects was used. The study was designed to test whether signatures of past pathogen exposure could be identified by cataloging public T cell receptors.

V is trimmed back by 6 bases and J by 6 bases, and the junction contains 8 bases that no gene match accounts for. From the cysteine through the phenylalanine, the CDR3 covers 14 amino acids. Of the read, only the CDR3 DNA is kept; its 42 bases are in frame from base 1. CDR1 and CDR2 are drawn from the germline V gene (reference sequence): MNHNY, SVGAGI. To prepare the library, the immunoSEQ multiplex PCR assay was applied. For the multiplex PCR, a mixture combining 60 forward primers for TCR Vbeta segments and 13 reverse primers for TCR Jbeta segments was used. Amplification of the CDR3 region of rearranged TCR beta genes was performed with a multiplex PCR assay on genomic DNA. The Illumina HiSeq System was used to sequence the amplified TCR beta libraries as 87-base-pair reads. Turning to the authors' computational methods: Across the roughly 600 repertoires, a later analysis counted 60 million to 90 million unique TCR beta chains, around 11 million of which were shared by at least two donors. To remove PCR and sequencing errors, raw reads were error-corrected and collapsed into unique sequences using a nearest-neighbor algorithm that merged closely related sequences. To assign V, D and J gene segments, CDR3 sequences were aligned to IMGT reference sequences. Each retained sequence needed at least a six-nucleotide match to both a V gene segment and a J gene segment. A rearrangement counted as productive if the CDR3 had no stop codons and remained in frame with V and J, and every other rearrangement counted as non-productive. Following IMGT convention, CDR3 was defined as the stretch from the second conserved V-encoded cysteine to the conserved J-encoded phenylalanine. Sequences without an unambiguous match to a single V gene segment were excluded from the earlier analysis of about 600 of the donors. In an earlier analysis of some 590 of the donors, a V segment was called functional when productive rearrangements were above 56.7%, and segregating when the standard deviation between donors exceeded 5%. A statistical classification framework was developed to diagnose cytomegalovirus status using the catalog of TCR beta chain sequences. A later analysis assigned V and J genes by comparing TCR nucleotide sequences with IMGT/GENE-DB human TR gene sequences. A later analysis assigned CDR3 sequences and most-parsimonious VDJ recombination scenarios with the TCRdist pipeline. In a later analysis, each TCR beta chain was defined by its CDR3 amino acid sequence together with its V-gene family, and reads without a unique V-gene family were excluded. In a later analysis, approximately 640 highly shared, low-generation-probability nucleotide sequences were removed to address suspected cross-contamination and a sequencing artifact. In a later analysis, a clonal expansion index for each public chain was calculated from normalized within-repertoire ranks of inferred template counts. Generation probabilities in a later analysis came from a VDJ recombination model fitted to out-of-frame rearrangements, and those results were checked against IGoR. In a later analysis, hypergeometric tests were used to score TCR-TCR, TCR-HLA and TCR-CMV co-occurrence, with a repertoire-size bias correction applied to TCR pairs. In a later analysis, false discovery rates were estimated by permuting HLA or CMV assignments 20 times. A later analysis grouped co-occurring TCRs with DBSCAN, adding TCRdist sequence similarity when clustering within HLA-allele-positive subsets. Repertoires with fewer than 30,000 or more than 120,000 public chains were left out of co-occurrence clustering, as were about five repertoires with anomalous nucleotide sharing. TCRdb provides this immuneACCESS table in a form limited to in-frame rearrangements. Some clones are lacking; in checked studies, under half of them reflect an unresolved V gene, and why the rest are absent is not known. V and J calls plus clone size are reproduced from that table; the DNA served to infer D and trimming. The table for this sample records roughly 46,000 clones. The leading ten clones occupy more than 0.95% of the sample.

What the study reported, not specific to this receptor: In a later analysis, most CMV-associated TCR beta chains were found to appear HLA-restricted, with HLA associations seemingly driven largely by CMV exposure. A total of fewer than 200 TCR beta chains were listed by the study as associated with cytomegalovirus. Cytomegalovirus status was reported to be diagnosed by the classifier with high specificity and sensitivity in both the original and validation cohorts. An association between a missense DCLRE1C variant and V-gene and J-gene trimming of TCR beta chains was found in a later genetic analysis and replicated in an independent cohort. Across donors, most TCR sequences were observed very rarely, whereas some public TCRs were present in many individuals. A later analysis reported that several top co-occurrence clusters appeared linked to parvovirus B19, influenza, CMV and Epstein-Barr virus. Only TCR beta chains were sequenced in this cohort, and the absence of alpha or paired-chain data limited detectable features. A cluster of highly shared sequence variants was judged likely to be a technical artifact of the sequencing pipeline. Three of the identified cytomegalovirus-associated TCR beta chains were confirmed in vitro to be specific for cytomegalovirus antigens. Because counts were too low, more than 15 rarely observed V segments, including chromosome 9 orphons, were left out of the earlier analysis of approximately 580 of the donors. According to a later genetic analysis, donors in an Asian-associated ancestry cluster had fewer N-insertions in productive TCRs than the approximately 690-donor mean. A later analysis found that TCR association rates varied across HLA loci, with DRB1 alleles showing the most associated TCRs and HLA-C alleles the fewest. Assigning TCR associations to individual alleles was difficult when HLA alleles, especially DR and DQ, strongly co-occurred. Sequencing depth was assumed to be roughly uniform across donors in the presence/absence analyses, though that assumption may not hold. Linkage disequilibrium might explain the correlated functional status among segregating V segments, but an unknown experimental factor could not be ruled out. HLA typing was unavailable for some donors at each locus, so association tests used only the typed subset. Some IMGT-functional V segments, including TRBV6-2 and TRBV6-3, could not be distinguished by the 87-base-pair reads and were therefore excluded. The authors suggested that the approach could potentially be extended to other disease states and immunological phenotypes. Specific HLA alleles were associated with around 18,000 TCR beta sequences at a false discovery rate of 0.05 in a later analysis. The only immune exposure information available for the cohort was CMV serostatus. In an earlier analysis of some 540 of the donors, most TCR beta V segments appeared in productive rearrangements about 90% or about 30% of the time, broadly matching IMGT annotations. A later analysis found that HLA-associated TCR beta chains were more clonally expanded and had lower generation probabilities than equally common non-associated chains. A further reported finding was that TCR beta sequences accurately predicted the HLA-A and HLA-B alleles for most subjects in the first cohort.

The cohort was made up of 650 to 700 healthy bone marrow donors. At the time of sampling, every cohort member was nominally healthy, though immune exposures that went unrecorded were likely present. The donor tested CMV seronegative and was one of the 352 seronegative cohort members. A peripheral blood sample was collected from each donor, and TCR beta sequencing was performed on peripheral blood mononuclear cells. Genomic DNA extraction from the blood cell samples was performed with the Qiagen DNeasy Blood Extraction Kit. Sequences were obtained from PBMCs. The sequence joins TRBV6-6 to TRBJ2-3; 8 bases in the middle match TRBD2. The receptor's source is a woman between 40 and 50 years old in good health and CMV-seronegative. Read as DNA, the sequence is TGTGCCAGCAGAGATCGAGCGGGAGCGGATACGCAGTATTTT. This sequence encodes CASRDRAGADTQYF.